The T cell receptor (beta chain) described here comes from a study of vaccination and CD4 T cells after COVID-19. As for treatment: roughly nine-day PBMC culture with coronavirus spike peptide pools or control peptides (ViraFEST assay). Under the ViraFEST approach, antigen-specific T cells were expanded with peptide pools and TCRs subsequently sequenced. Researchers reported culturing under 2.5 million PBMCs per well with approximately 10 IU/ml IL-2 and roughly 9.8 ug/ml peptide pools. To note about this clonotype: The antigen is unknown.

The Oncomine TCR Beta short-read assay generated sequence data from the DNA of cultured CD4+ T cells. It was from cultured CD4+ T cells that genomic DNA was extracted. Via MiXCR, TCRdb re-called the PCR reads, giving one row per CDR3 protein. The sample holds about 25,000 distinct CDR3 sequences, about 52% seen once. Germline V CDR1 and CDR2: SQVTM, ANQGSEA. Trimming shortened V by 7 bases and J by 6 bases, and 16 bases separated the two germline ends. The CDR3 sequence is 12 residues long. The chain employs TRBV29-1 and TRBJ2-7; D call uncertain. This clonotype originated in a human donor who had recovered from COVID-19. The sequenced sample consisted of CD4+ T cells from blood, cultured in vitro. The CDR3 protein is CSADGQSGEQYF. CDR3 nucleotide sequence: TGCAGCGCAGATGGGCAGTCCGGCGAGCAGTACTTC.